These 21 T cell receptor beta chains were sequenced from one sample in a study of response to subunit inactivated influenza vaccine (dated 2018 in TCRdb). The method was RT-PCR. Reads for this sample came from an Illumina HiSeq 2500. In-frame beta chains were kept once TCRdb had trimmed the public reads at Q25 with fastp and called clones with MiXCR. Rows matching on CDR3 protein sequence are summarized as one entry with the most common DNA and genes. A total of about 520,000 distinct CDR3 sequences appear in this sample, around 25% of them only once. 1.5% to 2% of the sample is taken by the ten largest. The specimen was CD4+ T cells sorted from PBMCs, collected roughly 5 days after vaccination. The receptors come from a man between 50 and 59 years old who received an inactivated influenza vaccine. Donor details come from another sample of the same person, matched by shared clones.

In its sample, this clonotype was seen a few times. This chain connects TRBV7-2 to TRBJ2-3, with D hard to call. V was shortened by 5 bases and J by 4 bases, with 13 bases between the two germline ends. Germline values: CDR1 SGHTA, CDR2 FQGNSA. This CDR3 is built from 14 residues. CDR3 bases: TGTGCCAGCAGCAGGGCGCCTCCCCCAGATACGCAGTATTTT. The encoded protein is CASSRAPPPDTQYF.

There are a few counts of this clonotype. The rearrangement joins TRBV5-1 to TRBJ1-2; TRBD1 agrees at 10 bases. Germline CDR1 is SGHRS and CDR2 is YFSETQ. Trimming removed 3 bases from V and 4 bases from J; junction bases left unmatched: 15. The CDR3 runs to 18 residues. CDR3 DNA: TGCGCCAGCAGCTATCAACCCGGGACAGGGGAAGTTGTCTATGGCTACACCTTC. Amino acids: CASSYQPGTGEVVYGYTF. The variable domain in full, completed from reference TRBV5-1 and TRBJ1-2, reads KAGVTQTPRYLIKTRGQQVTLSCSPISGHRSVSWYQQTPGQGLQFLFEYFSETQRNKGNFPGRFSGRQFSNSRSEMNVSTLELGDSALYLCASSYQPGTGEVVYGYTFGSGTRLTVV.

This clonotype was observed a handful of times. This chain links TRBV12-3 or TRBV12-4 with TRBJ1-5, with a possible D match to TRBD1 (5 bases). CDR3 length: 13 amino acids. The V gene lost 5 bases and the J gene lost 5 bases, with 10 bases spanning the gap. DNA for the CDR3: TGTGCCAGCAGTCCGGGACCCGATCAGCCCCAGCATTTT. Encoded protein: CASSPGPDQPQHF.

The V gene is TRBV6-4, the J gene TRBJ2-3; TRBD1 matches 10 bases. Losses at the gene ends were 5 bases for V and 2 bases for J; bases not matched to a gene: 7. Germline V gene sequence: CDR1 MRHNA, CDR2 SNTAGT. The CDR3 covers 16 residues. This chain's CDR3 is CASSRSGQGITDTQYF. The CDR3 bases are TGTGCCAGCAGTCGATCGGGACAGGGGATCACAGATACGCAGTATTTT.

The rearrangement links TRBV6-2 or TRBV6-3 to TRBJ1-2; a possible D gene is TRBD1 (5 bases). Trimming shortened V by 6 bases and J by 6 bases, and 23 bases separated the two germline ends. Germline loops: CDR1 MNHEY, CDR2 SVGEGT. CDR3 size: 16 residues. The CDR3 region has the DNA TGTGCCAGCAGCCTCGAAGGGGCCCTTTTTGGGCATGGCTACACCTTC. This sequence encodes CASSLEGALFGHGYTF.

The sample holds a few counts of this clonotype. The CDR3 reads CAINSGGPGYNEQFF. CDR3 sequence (DNA): TGTGCCATCAATTCGGGGGGGCCTGGATACAATGAGCAGTTCTTC. The rearrangement links TRBV10-3 to TRBJ2-1; 8 positions match TRBD2. The CDR3 runs to 15 residues. Per germline, CDR1 ENHRY and CDR2 SYGVKD. The V segment lost 7 bases and the J segment 4 bases; nucleotides outside the gene matches: 9.

A word on this clonotype: A much larger clone differs by one base, so this may be a read error. The V gene is TRBV7-8, the J gene TRBJ2-1; TRBD2 might be the D (6 bases). Gene TRBJ2-7 matches the end of the DNA better, so the J call may be wrong. CDR3 length equals 14 residues. Germline V CDR1 and CDR2: SGHVS, FQNEAQ. CDR3 region: CASSLRGMGNEQYF. CDR3 bases: TGTGCCAGCAGCTTACGCGGGATGGGCAATGAGCAGTACTTC.

This clonotype was detected only a few times. The gene calls are TRBV3-1 and TRBJ1-1; TRBD1 might be the D (6 bases). Germline CDR1 and CDR2: LGHDT and YNNKEL (reference sequence). The germline V and J ends were trimmed by 4 bases and 12 bases, with 24 bases remaining between them. The CDR3 extends over 15 amino acids. The DNA for the CDR3 is TGTGCCAGCAGCCCTGCCATCCCTACAGGGTCTGAGCCTTTCTTT. Protein: CASSPAIPTGSEPFF.

V is TRBV3-1 and J is TRBJ1-2; D might be TRBD1 (5 bases). CDR3 length: 14 amino acids. The germline V gene has CDR1 LGHDT and CDR2 YNNKEL (reference sequence). V lost 2 bases, J lost 7 bases, and 14 bases lay in between. This CDR3 is CASSQSAGMGGYTF. CDR3 nucleotide sequence: TGTGCCAGCAGCCAAAGCGCAGGGATGGGTGGCTACACCTTC.

This clonotype was detected a few times. The rearrangement uses TRBV20-1 and TRBJ2-7; 8 bases are shared with TRBD2. J gave up 3 bases and V 4 bases, and 2 bases lay outside the gene matches. Per the germline V gene, CDR1 is DFQATT and CDR2 is SNEGSKA (reference sequence). This CDR3 contains 12 residues. The chain's CDR3 is CSAKGLGYEQYF. DNA for the CDR3: TGCAGTGCTAAGGGACTAGGCTACGAGCAGTACTTC.

This clonotype was observed a few times. The CDR3 bases are TGTGCCAGCAGCCTCCCGTTGCAGCGGGGCACAGATACGCAGTATTTT. It encodes CASSLPLQRGTDTQYF. The chain uses TRBV28 and TRBJ2-3; D perhaps matches TRBD2 (6 bases). The germline V and J ends were trimmed by 6 bases and 1 base, with 17 bases remaining between them. CDR1 and CDR2 from the germline V gene are MDHEN and SYDVKM. The CDR3 has 16 amino acids.

This clonotype was detected many times. The V call is TRBV20-1, the J call TRBJ1-2; D gene uncertain. The CDR3 totals 12 residues. V was trimmed by 2 bases and J by 0 bases, leaving 4 bases between them. Germline-derived CDR1 and CDR2 are DFQATT and SNEGSKA (reference sequence). The chain's CDR3 is CSARYANYGYTF. DNA for the CDR3: TGCAGTGCTAGATACGCTAACTATGGCTACACCTTC.

The chain links TRBV5-5 to TRBJ2-7; D gene unclear. The CDR3 contains 15 residues. In germline, CDR1 is SGHKS, CDR2 YYEKEE (reference sequence). The ends were cut back, 1 base at V and 1 base at J, with 12 bases in the middle. The CDR3 loop is CASSLYPERSYEQYF. CDR3 bases: TGTGCCAGCAGCTTGTACCCGGAGAGGTCCTACGAGCAGTACTTC.

The chain recombines TRBV6-1 with TRBJ1-3; TRBD1 matches 8 bases. There are 18 residues in the CDR3. Unmatched junction bases numbered 18, after V lost 7 bases and J lost 4 bases. Germline CDR1 MNHNS, CDR2 SASEGT. The CDR3 DNA reads TGTGCCAGCACCACGGGTTGGACAGGGAGTGGGGCAGGAAACACCATATATTTT. It encodes CASTTGWTGSGAGNTIYF.

The chain recombines TRBV7-2 with TRBJ2-4, with 13 positions matching TRBD2. Trimming at V came to 3 bases and at J to 5 bases, leaving 4 bases not matched to a gene. This CDR3 contains 16 residues. The germline CDR1 and CDR2 sequences are SGHTA and FQGNSA. CDR3 sequence: CASSFTSGRAENIQYF. The CDR3 coding sequence is TGTGCCAGCAGCTTTACTAGCGGGAGGGCAGAAAACATTCAGTACTTC.

Comments on this clonotype: Just one base apart from a much larger clone, this may be a read error. The J gene is TRBJ2-1, the V gene TRBV20-1, with TRBD2 as a possible D gene (6 bases). Germline assignment: CDR1 DFQATT and CDR2 SNEGSKA (reference sequence). The CDR3 is 17 residues long. The CDR3 DNA reads as TGCTGTGCTAGAGATCCCTCCGGGACTCGCCGCTACAATGAGCAGTTCTTC. Protein: CCARDPSGTRRYNEQFF.

The V and J genes are TRBV7-6 and TRBJ2-1, with D unclear. This CDR3 is 15 amino acids long. Germline lookup yields CDR1 SGHVS and CDR2 FNYEAQ. Trimming removed 8 bases from V and 0 bases from J, with 14 bases in between. CDR3 residues: CASGRPRGSYNEQFF. The CDR3, as DNA: TGTGCCAGCGGTCGTCCCCGCGGCTCCTACAATGAGCAGTTCTTC.

As DNA, the CDR3 is TGTGCCTGGAGTACGGACGCCTACGAGCAGTACTTC. Protein: CAWSTDAYEQYF. V usage is TRBV30 and J usage is TRBJ2-7; unclear D gene. V was trimmed by 2 bases and J by 2 bases, leaving 7 bases between them. The CDR3 runs to 12 residues. From germline, CDR1 is GTSNPN and CDR2 SVGIG (reference sequence).

V is TRBV9 and J is TRBJ2-3, with D tentatively TRBD2 (6 bases). V was trimmed by 0 bases and J by 6 bases, leaving 11 bases between them. Germline V CDR1 and CDR2: SGDLS, YYNGEE. CDR3 length: 14 residues. DNA of the CDR3: TGTGCCAGCAGCGTAGGGGGAGGCCCGGATACGCAGTATTTT. Protein product: CASSVGGGPDTQYF.

The CDR3 region has the DNA TGTGCCAGCAGCTTAATCGGTTCTGAGCAGTTCTTC. This gives the protein CASSLIGSEQFF. This chain connects TRBV11-2 to TRBJ2-1; D is unresolved. V shed 2 bases and J shed 9 bases, with 8 bases lying between them. CDR3 length: 12 amino acids. Germline CDR1 is SGHAT and CDR2 is FQNNGV.

The CDR3 sequence is CSASPLVADTQYF. DNA for the CDR3: TGCAGTGCCAGCCCCCTAGTCGCAGATACGCAGTATTTT. The genes are TRBV20-1 and TRBJ2-3; D not resolved. V lost 6 bases, J lost 4 bases, and 14 bases lay in between. Germline assignment: CDR1 DFQATT and CDR2 SNEGSKA (reference sequence). CDR3 length equals 13 residues.